Below, 24 T cell receptor beta chains from the same sample are listed, as sequenced in a study of memory CD8 T cells in hepatitis C reinfection. Time point meaning: pre-reinfection, 55 to 20 weeks before reinfection detection. TCR sequencing was done directly ex vivo on sorted cells, without expansion in vitro. This table comes from immunoSEQ multiplex PCR, and its TCRdb copy is limited to in-frame clones, with some not included. The sample gives 50,000 or so clones, roughly 91% of which show up once; approximately 1% is in the top ten. Sequenced sample: naive CD8+ T cells sorted from blood. The receptor set was obtained from a man aged 18 to 29 with hepatitis C virus infection.

The chain joins TRBV27 to TRBJ1-1; D is perhaps TRBD1 (5 bases). Germline loops: CDR1 MNHEY, CDR2 SMNVEV (reference sequence). V lost 6 bases and J 1 base, leaving 12 bases between the germline ends. The CDR3 extends over 14 amino acids. The CDR3 loop is CASRSGQGNTEAFF. CDR3 in DNA: TGTGCCAGCAGGTCCGGGCAGGGGAACACTGAAGCTTTCTTT.

V usage is TRBV9 and J usage is TRBJ2-5; D is possibly TRBD2 (5 bases). Trimming took off 3 bases at V and 4 bases at J, with 16 bases between the two ends. The CDR3 consists of 15 residues. Germline CDR1 reads SGDLS; CDR2 reads YYNGEE. As DNA, the CDR3 is TGTGCCAGCAGCGCCTCTGGCGGAGGCCCAGAGACCCAGTACTTC. Translation: CASSASGGGPETQYF.

The chain couples TRBV19 to TRBJ1-3, with D maybe TRBD1 (5 bases). This CDR3 spans 15 amino acids. Germline V CDR1 and CDR2: LNHDA, SQIVND (reference sequence). The V and J ends lost 8 bases and 0 bases respectively, with 14 bases between them. In DNA, the CDR3 is TGTGCCAGTCGACGGCAGGGTGACTCTGGAAACACCATATATTTT. Its translation is CASRRQGDSGNTIYF.

The CDR3 DNA is TGTGCCAGCAGTTACGCTAGAATTGAGGCCCAGTACTTC. This sequence encodes CASSYARIEAQYF. This chain joins TRBV6-5 and TRBJ2-5; unclear D gene. This CDR3 contains 13 residues. The V gene lost 2 bases and the J gene lost 9 bases, with 13 bases spanning the gap. CDR1 and CDR2 (germline): MNHEY, SVGAGI.

The genes are TRBV19 and TRBJ1-5, with D possibly being TRBD1 (5 bases). The CDR3 contains 16 residues. Germline assignment: CDR1 LNHDA and CDR2 SQIVND (reference sequence). V lost 5 bases and J lost 3, with 17 bases in between. The CDR3 is CASSDEGRGYNQPQHF. For the CDR3, the DNA is TGTGCCAGTAGTGACGAGGGGCGGGGATACAATCAGCCCCAGCATTTT.

Here the CDR3 reads CASIQGGGANEQFF. The DNA for the CDR3 is TGTGCCAGCATACAAGGGGGAGGGGCCAATGAGCAGTTCTTC. V is TRBV7-9 and J is TRBJ2-1, with D perhaps matching TRBD2 (7 bases). V lost 7 bases to trimming and J lost 6 bases, with 16 bases between them. The CDR3 is made up of 14 amino acids. From germline, CDR1 is SEHNR and CDR2 FQNEAQ (reference sequence).

The rearrangement uses TRBV5-1 and TRBJ2-1, with 9 nucleotides matching TRBD2. Losses at the gene ends were 4 bases for V and 0 bases for J; bases not matched to a gene: 11. Germline V lookup: CDR1 SGHRS, CDR2 YFSETQ. The CDR3 is made up of 18 amino acids. CDR3 nucleotides: TGCGCCAGCAGCCCGGACGGTAGCGGGAGCATCTCCTACAATGAGCAGTTCTTC. Its translation is CASSPDGSGSISYNEQFF.

The CDR3 here is CASSFLAGGPEETQYF. CDR3 bases: TGTGCCAGCAGTTTCCTAGCGGGAGGGCCAGAGGAGACCCAGTACTTC. V gene TRBV27 combines with J gene TRBJ2-5; 12 bases are a match to TRBD2. The CDR3 is 16 amino acids. CDR1 and CDR2 from the germline V gene are MNHEY and SMNVEV (reference sequence). With V trimmed by 3 bases and J by 5 bases, 7 bases remained unmatched.

The V call is TRBV27, the J call TRBJ1-1; 7 bases fit TRBD1. CDR3 length: 14 amino acids. Trimming cost V 6 bases and J 5 bases; bases outside gene matches: 9. CDR1 and CDR2 from the germline V gene are MNHEY and SMNVEV (reference sequence). The CDR3 DNA reads as TGTGCCAGCAGAACTCCAACAGGGGTGACTGAAGCTTTCTTT. Protein: CASRTPTGVTEAFF.

V gene TRBV30 combines with J gene TRBJ1-1; no reliable D call. The germline V gene encodes CDR1 GTSNPN and CDR2 SVGIG (reference sequence). Between the trimmed V and J ends, which lost 0 bases and 1 base, there was a span of 6 bases. The CDR3 length is 13 residues. The CDR3 DNA reads as TGTGCCTGGAGTGTACAATCGAACACTGAAGCTTTCTTT. It yields the protein CAWSVQSNTEAFF.

The chain joins TRBV2 to TRBJ2-5, with 10 bases identical to TRBD2. J lost 1 base, V lost 8 bases, and 7 bases had no gene match. The CDR3 has 15 residues. Germline V gene lookup returns CDR1 SNHLY and CDR2 FYNNEI. The CDR3 loop is CASLWSGGGQETQYF. The CDR3 DNA sequence: TGTGCCAGCTTATGGAGCGGGGGGGGCCAAGAGACCCAGTACTTC.

The V gene is TRBV7-9, the J gene TRBJ1-1; D may be TRBD1 (6 bases). V gave up 5 bases and J gave up 1 base, with 14 bases separating them. Germline CDR1 and CDR2: SEHNR and FQNEAQ (reference sequence). The CDR3 loop spans 15 amino acids. The CDR3 reads CASSAHPGQNTEAFF. CDR3 nucleotides: TGTGCCAGCAGCGCCCATCCGGGACAGAACACTGAAGCTTTCTTT.

The gene calls are TRBV7-2 and TRBJ2-7, with D possibly matching TRBD2 (6 bases). Trimming stripped 1 base from V and 3 bases from J, with 10 bases between. The CDR3 runs 14 residues. CDR1 and CDR2 from the germline V gene are SGHTA and FQGNSA. The CDR3 spells CASSLVYGGYEQYF. Here the CDR3 DNA reads TGTGCCAGCAGCTTAGTATACGGGGGCTACGAGCAGTACTTC. The whole variable domain, remainder taken from reference TRBV7-2 and TRBJ2-7, is GAGVSQSPSNKVTEKGKDVELRCDPISGHTALYWYRQSLGQGLEFLIYFQGNSAPDKSGLPSDRFSAERTGGSVSTLTIQRTQQEDSAVYLCASSLVYGGYEQYFGPGTRLTVT.

This chain connects TRBV7-9 to TRBJ2-7, with D possibly being TRBD2 (5 bases). Trimming removed 1 base from V and 3 bases from J, with 10 bases in between. This CDR3 region has 14 residues. CDR1 and CDR2 from the germline V gene are SEHNR and FQNEAQ (reference sequence). CDR3 region: CASSLGGIYYEQYV. The DNA of the CDR3 is TGTGCCAGCAGCTTAGGAGGGATCTACTACGAGCAGTACGTC.

The J gene is TRBJ2-4, the V gene TRBV5-4; 9 nucleotides agree with TRBD2. Germline CDR1 is SGHNT and CDR2 is YYREEE (reference sequence). CDR3 size: 13 residues. Trimming removed 3 bases from V and 9 bases from J; junction bases left unmatched: 4. The CDR3 region has the DNA TGTGCCAGCAGCTGGGGACTAGCTGGCATTCAGTACTTC. This encodes CASSWGLAGIQYF.

The chain uses TRBV7-2 and TRBJ2-5; 11 nucleotides match TRBD2. The CDR3 sequence is 16 residues long. CDR1 is SGHTA, CDR2 FQGNSA, per germline. The V and J ends lost 1 base and 5 bases, in that order; junction bases with no gene match: 6. CDR3 sequence: CASSLDSGGAQETQYF. Here the CDR3 DNA reads TGTGCCAGCAGCTTAGATAGCGGGGGGGCCCAGGAGACCCAGTACTTC.

The chain combines TRBV6-6 with TRBJ1-1; tentative D call: TRBD1 (5 bases). V was shortened by 5 bases and J by 0 bases, with 13 bases between the two germline ends. The CDR3 totals 15 residues. Germline V gives CDR1 MNHNY, CDR2 SVGAGI (reference sequence). CDR3 in amino acids: CASSTLQGLNTEAFF. The CDR3 coding sequence is TGTGCCAGCAGTACTCTTCAGGGCTTGAACACTGAAGCTTTCTTT.

This clone was found once. The CDR3 region is CASSLTSYEQYF. The CDR3 bases are TGTGCCAGCAGCTTGACATCCTACGAGCAGTACTTC. The chain carries TRBV5-6 and TRBJ2-7; D unresolved. CDR1 is SGHDT and CDR2 is YYEEEE in the germline V gene. The CDR3 contains 12 residues. The V gene lost 1 base and the J gene lost 1 base, with 3 bases spanning the gap. The full variable domain, completed using reference TRBV5-6 and TRBJ2-7, is DAGVTQSPTHLIKTRGQQVTLRCSPKSGHDTVSWYQQALGQGPQFIFQYYEEEERQRGNFPDRFSGHQFPNYSSELNVNALLLGDSALYLCASSLTSYEQYFGPGTRLTVT.

The rearrangement links TRBV10-3 to TRBJ2-5; tentatively, D is TRBD1 (8 bases). V was shortened by 6 bases and J by 5 bases, with 16 bases between the two germline ends. The CDR3 has 14 amino acids. The V gene's germline CDR1 is ENHRY and CDR2 SYGVKD. CDR3 protein: CAIRVDREGETQYF. In DNA, the CDR3 is TGTGCCATCAGGGTGGACAGGGAGGGCGAGACCCAGTACTTC.

The chain couples TRBV21-1 to TRBJ2-1; TRBD2 is taken as the D call from the table, unchecked against the DNA. TRBV21-1 is annotated as a pseudogene. This CDR3 comprises 13 residues. The CDR3 loop reads CASRFRTINEQFF. In DNA form, the CDR3 reads TGTGCCAGCAGGTTCAGGACTATCAATGAGCAGTTCTTC.

This chain uses TRBV30 with TRBJ1-6; D possibly corresponds to TRBD1 (6 bases). CDR3 length: 16 amino acids. The germline gives CDR1 GTSNPN, CDR2 SVGIG (reference sequence). Trimming took off 2 bases at V and 0 bases at J, with 11 bases between the two ends. The CDR3 DNA reads as TGTGCCTGGAGTTTCCAGGGGATCTCCTATAATTCACCCCTCCACTTT. It specifies CAWSFQGISYNSPLHF.

The CDR3 sequence is CASSLGDRSLQETQYF. The DNA for the CDR3 is TGTGCCAGCAGCTTAGGGGACAGAAGTCTCCAAGAGACCCAGTACTTC. The V call is TRBV7-8, the J call TRBJ2-5, with TRBD1 matching over 7 bases. CDR3 length: 16 residues. J gave up 1 base and V 1 base, and 6 bases lay outside the gene matches. Germline V gene data show CDR1 as SGHVS and CDR2 as FQNEAQ.

This clone has just one count. The chain employs TRBV7-3 and TRBJ2-2; TRBD2 might be the D (5 bases). Per germline, CDR1 SGHTA and CDR2 FQGTGA. CDR3 length equals 13 residues. Trimming left V 2 bases short and J 5 bases short, with 6 bases between. In DNA form, the CDR3 reads TGTGCCAGCAGCTTAGAGGGAACCGGGGAGCTGTTTTTT. It encodes CASSLEGTGELFF.

This clone occurred a few times. The rearrangement joins TRBV10-3 to TRBJ2-7, with 8 positions matching TRBD1. The germline V gene has CDR1 ENHRY and CDR2 SYGVKD. The CDR3 consists of 13 residues. Trimming at V came to 8 bases and at J to 7 bases, leaving 10 bases not matched to a gene. The CDR3 sequence is CAISPPDREEQYV. As DNA, the CDR3 is TGTGCCATCTCCCCTCCGGACAGGGAAGAGCAGTACGTC.